This record looks at one T cell receptor (beta chain) sequence and its context. The data were taken from a study of blood T cell repertoires in COVID-19. As for the study in general: The cDNA or gDNA used as material had been derived from T cells, B-cell-depleted T cells, or PBMCs.

Profiled with immunoSEQ multiplex PCR; TCRdb holds only in-frame clones, not every one. The sample records around 70,000 clones, roughly 90% being singletons. Trimming at V came to 0 bases and at J to 4 bases, leaving 7 bases not matched to a gene. Germline CDR1 reads LNHDA; CDR2 reads SQIVND (reference sequence). The CDR3 runs to 17 residues. Sequenced: peripheral blood. This clonotype was obtained from a man aged 50-60 years with acute or convalescent COVID-19. The chain employs TRBV19 and TRBJ2-3, with 10 positions matching TRBD2. CDR3 sequence: CASSIDQGTSDADTQYF. CDR3 coding DNA: TGTGCCAGTAGTATAGATCAGGGGACTAGCGATGCAGATACGCAGTATTTT.